This T cell receptor beta chain was found in a study of technical replicates of blood from a few donors. The CDR3 contains 12 residues. Germline CDR1 and CDR2: SQVTM and ANQGSEA. The V gene end was trimmed by 7 bases and the J gene end by 5 bases; junction bases not matched to a gene: 4. The assay was immunoSEQ multiplex PCR, and TCRdb's table has in-frame clones only and misses some. The table shows some 94,000 clones, with almost 97% occurring only once. This receptor was obtained from a human donor in good health. The sequencing input was T cells isolated from PBMCs. The rearrangement joins TRBV29-1 to TRBJ1-1; TRBD1 matches at 10 bases. The CDR3 region has the DNA TGCAGCGCGACAGGGGGCAGTACTGAAGCTTTCTTT. Amino acids: CSATGGSTEAFF.